This TCR beta chain was captured in a study of shared clonotypes between healthy human individuals. The germline CDR1 and CDR2 sequences are LGHNA and YSLEER. Trimming cost V 5 bases and J 2 bases, with 15 bases left between them. The length of the CDR3 is 15 residues. Only one count was recorded for this clone. The target antigen is unknown. General observations from the study: The sampled material consisted only of blood, and tissue repertoires are likely to differ. With four donors compared, around 5% of naive CD4 clonotypes were shared. Sorted-subset samples were not fully sequenced, rarefaction indicated.

Profiling relied on immunoSEQ multiplex PCR, and the TCRdb table lists in-frame clones only, not all of them. The sample has roughly 2,000,000 clones; about 95% are singletons. As defined, naive CD8 cells were CD45RO-negative and positively selected for CCR7, with terminally differentiated effector memory CD45RA+ cells excluded. All of the donors resided in Nashville, Tennessee, and each was a Caucasian adult. Input material: naive CD8+ T cells sorted from blood. The TCR was taken from a man between 18 and 35 years old in good health. The J gene is TRBJ2-5, the V gene TRBV4-3; a weak D match, TRBD2 (6 bases). CDR3 loop: CASSGGVAGQETQYF. The CDR3 DNA reads as TGCGCCAGCAGCGGAGGTGTCGCGGGACAAGAGACCCAGTACTTC.